The rows below give T cell receptor beta chains drawn from one sample of a study of blood T cell repertoires in COVID-19. Using immunoSEQ multiplex PCR, the repertoire was profiled, and TCRdb retains in-frame clones only, with some absent. The table includes 150,000 to 200,000 clones, 84% detected once. What was sequenced was PBMCs or T cells enriched from blood (not recorded which). The receptor set was obtained from a man over 45 who had recovered from COVID-19. Each CDR3 is given with its conserved first and last residue. D genes are given only for firm matches. Some rows mark clone size as missing; the rest say once, few, many or name a class of expanded clone.

>.|TRBV6-4|TRBD1|TRBJ2-3|16
CASSDSGTGTTDTQYF
TGTGCCAGCAGTGACTCAGGGACAGGTACGACAGATACGCAGTATTTT
>.|TRBV28|TRBD2|TRBJ2-2|17
CASSSRRLAEYTGELFF
TGTGCCAGCAGCTCTCGGCGTCTAGCGGAATACACCGGGGAGCTGTTTTTT
>.|TRBV28|.|TRBJ1-4|14
CASSLSGANEKLFF
TGTGCCAGCAGTTTGTCGGGGGCTAATGAAAAACTGTTTTTT
>.|TRBV7-9|.|TRBJ1-4|14
CASSLGREREKLFF
TGTGCCAGCAGCTTAGGTCGGGAAAGGGAAAAACTGTTTTTT
>.|TRBV18|.|TRBJ2-3|13
CASSPYLADTQYF
TGTGCCAGCTCACCCTACTTGGCAGATACGCAGTATTTT
>.|TRBV21-1|.|TRBJ2-3|16
CASSKAPGIETDTQYF
TGTGCCAGCAGCAAAGCGCCAGGGATCGAAACAGATACGCAGTATTTT
>.|TRBV18|TRBD1|TRBJ2-6|16
CASSVTGYSGANVLTF
TGTGCCAGCTCAGTGACAGGGTACTCTGGGGCCAACGTCCTGACTTTC
>.|TRBV7-2|.|TRBJ2-3|16
CASSWQLGSTTDTQYF
TGTGCCAGCAGCTGGCAACTAGGGAGCACTACAGATACGCAGTATTTT
>.|TRBV10-3|.|TRBJ1-6|13
CAITTDRNSPLHF
TGTGCCATAACGACCGACAGGAATTCACCCCTCCACTTT
>once|TRBV5-4|.|TRBJ2-7|14
CASSPSGQPYEQYF
TGTGCCAGCAGCCCGAGTGGACAGCCCTACGAGCAGTACTTC
>.|TRBV2|TRBD1|TRBJ1-5|13
CASSNRGVEPQHF
TGTGCCAGCAGTAACAGGGGCGTCGAGCCCCAGCATTTT